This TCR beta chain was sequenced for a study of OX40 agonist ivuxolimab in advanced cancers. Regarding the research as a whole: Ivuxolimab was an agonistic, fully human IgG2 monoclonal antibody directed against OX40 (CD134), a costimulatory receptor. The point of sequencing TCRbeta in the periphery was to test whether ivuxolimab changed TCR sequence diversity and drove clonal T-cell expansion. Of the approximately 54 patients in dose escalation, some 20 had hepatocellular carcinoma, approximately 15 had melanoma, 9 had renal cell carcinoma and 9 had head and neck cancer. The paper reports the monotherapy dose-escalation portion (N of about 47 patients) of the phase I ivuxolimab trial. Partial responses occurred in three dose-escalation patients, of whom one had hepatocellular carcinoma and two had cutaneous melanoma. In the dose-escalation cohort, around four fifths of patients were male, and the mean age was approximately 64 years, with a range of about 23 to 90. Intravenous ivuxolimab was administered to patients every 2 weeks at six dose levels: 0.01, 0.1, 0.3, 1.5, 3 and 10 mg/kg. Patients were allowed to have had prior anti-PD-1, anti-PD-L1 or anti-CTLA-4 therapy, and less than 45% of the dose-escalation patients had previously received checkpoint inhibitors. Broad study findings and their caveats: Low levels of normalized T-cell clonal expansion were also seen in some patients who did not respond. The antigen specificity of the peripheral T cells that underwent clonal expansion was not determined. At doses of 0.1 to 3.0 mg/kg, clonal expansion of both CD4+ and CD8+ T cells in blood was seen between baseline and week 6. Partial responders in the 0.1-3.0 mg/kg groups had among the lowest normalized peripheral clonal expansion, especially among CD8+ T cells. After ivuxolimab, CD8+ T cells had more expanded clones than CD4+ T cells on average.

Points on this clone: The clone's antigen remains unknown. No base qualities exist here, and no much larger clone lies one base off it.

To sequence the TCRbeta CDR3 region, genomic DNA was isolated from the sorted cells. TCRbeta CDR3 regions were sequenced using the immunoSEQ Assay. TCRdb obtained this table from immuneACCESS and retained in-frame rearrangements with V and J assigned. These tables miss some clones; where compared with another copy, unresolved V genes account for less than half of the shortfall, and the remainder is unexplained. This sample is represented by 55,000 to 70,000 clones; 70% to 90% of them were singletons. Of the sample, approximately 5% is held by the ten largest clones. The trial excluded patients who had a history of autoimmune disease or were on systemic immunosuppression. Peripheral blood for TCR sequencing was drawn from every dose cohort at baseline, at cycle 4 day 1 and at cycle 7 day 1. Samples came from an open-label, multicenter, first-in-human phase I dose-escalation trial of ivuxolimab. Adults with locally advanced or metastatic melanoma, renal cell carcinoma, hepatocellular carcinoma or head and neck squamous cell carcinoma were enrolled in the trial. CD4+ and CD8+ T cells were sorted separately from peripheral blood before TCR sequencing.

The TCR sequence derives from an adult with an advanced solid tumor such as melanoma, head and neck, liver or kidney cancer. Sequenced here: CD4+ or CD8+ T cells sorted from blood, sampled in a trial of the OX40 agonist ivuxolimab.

The CDR3 corresponds to CAWKERTSGGEEQFF. The nucleotides read TGTGCCTGGAAAGAAAGAACTAGCGGAGGGGAAGAGCAGTTCTTC. The rearrangement combines TRBV30 with TRBJ2-1; 8 nucleotides in the junction match TRBD2. After removal of 4 bases from V and 10 bases from J, the junction retains 15 bases not matched to a gene. Sequences GTSNPN (CDR1) and SVGIG (CDR2) are obtained from the germline V gene (reference sequence). Including cysteine and phenylalanine, the CDR3 has 15 amino acids. Only the CDR3 part of the read is kept: 45 bases, read in frame from the first base.